This T cell receptor beta chain appears in the sequencing data of a study of regulatory T cells in long-lasting Graves disease. Study-level background: Patients with new Graves' disease had used antithyroid drugs below 3 months.

Indicated time point: newly diagnosed GD, antithyroid drugs for less than 3 months. There was RNA extracted from PBMCs, and the TCR library was made from it. The patient group derived from an endocrinology department in Xi'an, China. Arm-PCR of CDR3 regions and iRepertoire HTBI primers were used to build TCR beta libraries. MiXCR, run by TCRdb on the multiplex PCR reads, gives a single entry per CDR3 protein. The repertoire has roughly 500,000 distinct CDR3 sequences, approximately 15% of them found once; the top ten carry roughly 9.7%. This CDR3 is 13 amino acids long. Germline V gene sequence: CDR1 KGHDR, CDR2 SFDVKD. Trimming stripped 8 bases from V and 0 bases from J, with 8 bases between. This clonotype showed up just a few times. Separately, the same data were catalogued under a study of T cells in Graves' hyperthyroidism and ophthalmopathy. That work adds: A patient was excluded if there was uncontrolled infection, other autoimmune disease, pregnancy or lactation. The model made its ophthalmopathy prediction, and onset followed a median roughly six months later.

The receptor was derived from a man under 40 with Graves disease. The source material was peripheral blood mononuclear cells (PBMCs), sampled at new diagnosis, from a patient treated with antithyroid drugs. This rearrangement joins TRBV24-1 to TRBJ2-3; D may be TRBD1 or TRBD2 (5 bases each). CDR3 protein: CATNEGSTDTQYF. The CDR3 DNA follows: TGTGCCACCAATGAGGGGAGCACAGATACGCAGTATTTT.